Listed below are T cell receptor beta chains from one sample, sequenced in a study of T cells expressing NK-cell markers. TCRdb re-called the 5' RACE reads; one entry per CDR3 protein, DNA not given. This table holds under 200,000 distinct CDR3 sequences. The sample consisted of blood T cells: a sorted CD56 or NKG2C T cell subset, CD4+ or CD8+ T cells, or bulk PBMC T cells (not recorded which). The receptor set was obtained from a woman between 18 and 70 years old in good health. Both conserved end residues are part of each CDR3.

>TRBV6-1|TRBJ2-7
CASTDKVATAGREQYF
>TRBV2|TRBJ1-4
CASTYLPGEKLFF
>TRBV3-1|TRBJ1-2
CASSQGQGRANYGYTF
>TRBV20-1|TRBJ2-5
CSARHSSQETQYF
>TRBV6-1|TRBJ2-5
CASSHTGTQETQYF
>TRBV12-3/TRBV12-4|TRBJ2-2
CASSLRGVGTGELFF
>TRBV7-2|TRBJ2-1
CASSPQRGGLNEQFF
>TRBV5-1|TRBJ2-3
CASSFSLAGAGTQYF
>TRBV4-1|TRBJ1-1
CASSQTWTSNTEAFF
>TRBV7-6|TRBJ2-7
CASSPWAGLSYEQYF
>TRBV6-1|TRBJ1-2
CASSERDRGFNGYTF
>TRBV12-3/TRBV12-4|TRBJ2-3
CASRVSTDTQYF
>TRBV12-3/TRBV12-4|TRBJ2-5
CASSFSLAGEGQETQYF
>TRBV6-5|TRBJ2-7
CASSYTDGGFGYEQYF
>TRBV7-8|TRBJ2-2
CASSLKRVGTGELFF
>TRBV12-3/TRBV12-4|TRBJ2-7
CASSSGQVSYEQYF
>TRBV18|TRBJ2-7
CASSLDRGHYEQYF
>TRBV10-1|TRBJ2-1
CASSPPRQGRARDEQFF
>TRBV20-1|TRBJ1-5
CSATIDLSGNQPQHF
>TRBV7-2|TRBJ1-2
CASSLGPVLNYGYTF
>TRBV7-2|TRBJ1-1
CASSLDRYNTEAFF
>TRBV28|TRBJ1-1
CASSYRQGLEAFF
>TRBV29-1|TRBJ1-2
CSVEGGDYGYTF
>TRBV24-1|TRBJ1-1
CATSDANMNTEAFF
>TRBV12-3/TRBV12-4|TRBJ2-1
CASSAVAGPPFF
>TRBV6-1|TRBJ2-3
CASSETSGLVTQYF
>TRBV3-1|TRBJ1-6
CASSGTGRPLHF
>TRBV20-1|TRBJ2-5
CSALEGRYQETQYF
>TRBV28|TRBJ1-3
CASSPTGLGSTGNTIYF